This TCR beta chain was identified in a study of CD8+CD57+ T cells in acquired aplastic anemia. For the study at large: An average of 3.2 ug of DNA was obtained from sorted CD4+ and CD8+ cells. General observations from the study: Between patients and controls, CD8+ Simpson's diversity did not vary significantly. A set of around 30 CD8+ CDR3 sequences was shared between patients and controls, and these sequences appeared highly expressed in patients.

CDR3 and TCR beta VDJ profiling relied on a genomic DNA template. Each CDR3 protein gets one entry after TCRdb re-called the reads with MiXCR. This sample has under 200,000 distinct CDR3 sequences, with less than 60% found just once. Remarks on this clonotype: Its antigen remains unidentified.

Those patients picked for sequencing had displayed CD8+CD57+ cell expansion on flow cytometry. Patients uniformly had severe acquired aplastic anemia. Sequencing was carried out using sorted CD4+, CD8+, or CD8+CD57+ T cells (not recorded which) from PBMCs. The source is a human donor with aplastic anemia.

The CDR3 region has the DNA TGTGCCACCAGCAGAGATCTCAAGCCCCAGCATTTT. Its translation is CATSRDLKPQHF. This chain connects TRBV15 to TRBJ1-5; the D is unclear. The CDR3 runs 12 residues. Trimming pared 0 bases from V and 8 bases from J, leaving 5 bases between. The germline gives CDR1 LNHNV, CDR2 YYDKDF (reference sequence).